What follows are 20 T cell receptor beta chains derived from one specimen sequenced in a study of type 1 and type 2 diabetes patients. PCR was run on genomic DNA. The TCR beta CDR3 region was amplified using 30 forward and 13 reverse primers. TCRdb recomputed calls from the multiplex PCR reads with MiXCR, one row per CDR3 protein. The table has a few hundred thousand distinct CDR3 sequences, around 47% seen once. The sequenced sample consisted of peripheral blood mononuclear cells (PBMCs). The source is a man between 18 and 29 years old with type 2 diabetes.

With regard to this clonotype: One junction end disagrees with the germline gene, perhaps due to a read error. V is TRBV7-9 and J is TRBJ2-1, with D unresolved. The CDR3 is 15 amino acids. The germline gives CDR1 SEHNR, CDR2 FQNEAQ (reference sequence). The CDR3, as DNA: TGTGCCAGCAGCCCCAGAAGCTACTCCTGCAATGAGCAGTTCTTC. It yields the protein CASSPRSYSCNEQFF. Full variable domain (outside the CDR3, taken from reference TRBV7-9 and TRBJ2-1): DTGVSQNPRHKITKRGQNVTFRCDPISEHNRLYWYRQTLGQGPEFLTYFQNEAQLEKSRLLSDRFSAERPKGSFSTLEIQRTEQGDSAMYLCASSPRSYSCNEQFFGPGTRLTVL.

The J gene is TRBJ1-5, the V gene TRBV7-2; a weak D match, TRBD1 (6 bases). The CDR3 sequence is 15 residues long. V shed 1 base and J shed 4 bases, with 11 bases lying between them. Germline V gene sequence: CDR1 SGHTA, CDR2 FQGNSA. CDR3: CASSLDRGDNQPQHF. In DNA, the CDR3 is TGTGCCAGCAGCTTAGATAGGGGGGATAATCAGCCCCAGCATTTT.

Here the CDR3 DNA reads TGTGCCAGCAGCTTAGTAAGGGGCGCGGGAGTAGGTAACTATGGCTACACCTTC. Translated: CASSLVRGAGVGNYGYTF. The J gene is TRBJ1-2, the V gene TRBV7-2; possibly TRBD1 for D (5 bases). The CDR3 has 18 residues. Trimming pared 1 base from V and 1 base from J, leaving 19 bases between. Germline V gene lookup returns CDR1 SGHTA and CDR2 FQGNSA.

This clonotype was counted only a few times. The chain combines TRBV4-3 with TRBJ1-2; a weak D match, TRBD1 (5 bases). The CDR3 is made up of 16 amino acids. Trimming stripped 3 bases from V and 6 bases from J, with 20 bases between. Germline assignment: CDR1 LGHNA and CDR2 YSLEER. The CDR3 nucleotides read TGCGCCAGCAGCCATGAATTAGGGGAGTCGGTTAATGGCTACACCTTC. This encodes CASSHELGESVNGYTF.

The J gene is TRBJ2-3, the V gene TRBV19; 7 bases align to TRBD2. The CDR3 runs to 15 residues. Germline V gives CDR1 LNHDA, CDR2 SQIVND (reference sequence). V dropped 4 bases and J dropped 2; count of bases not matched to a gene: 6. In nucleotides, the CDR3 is TGTGCCAGTAGTACCCCGGGGGGTTACACAGATACGCAGTATTTT. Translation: CASSTPGGYTDTQYF.

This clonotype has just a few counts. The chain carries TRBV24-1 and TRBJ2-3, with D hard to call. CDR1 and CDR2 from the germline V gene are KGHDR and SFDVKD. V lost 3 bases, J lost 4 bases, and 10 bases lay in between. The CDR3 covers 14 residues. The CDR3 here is CATSDRSNSDTQYF. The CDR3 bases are TGTGCCACCAGTGATCGGAGTAACTCAGATACGCAGTATTTT.

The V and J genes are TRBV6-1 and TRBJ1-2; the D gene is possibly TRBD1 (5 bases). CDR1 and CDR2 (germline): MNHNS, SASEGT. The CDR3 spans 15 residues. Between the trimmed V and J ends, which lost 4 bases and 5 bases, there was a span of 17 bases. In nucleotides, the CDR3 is TGTGCCAGCAGTGTCGGCCAGGGAGTGGGATATGGCTACACCTTC. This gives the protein CASSVGQGVGYGYTF.

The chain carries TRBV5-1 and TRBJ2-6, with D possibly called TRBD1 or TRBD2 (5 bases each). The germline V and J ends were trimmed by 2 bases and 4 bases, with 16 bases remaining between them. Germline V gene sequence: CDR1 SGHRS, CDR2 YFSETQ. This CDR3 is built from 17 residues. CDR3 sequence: CASSLGLPRGGANVLTF. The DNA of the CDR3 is TGCGCCAGCAGCTTAGGCCTGCCTCGGGGCGGGGCCAACGTCCTGACTTTC.

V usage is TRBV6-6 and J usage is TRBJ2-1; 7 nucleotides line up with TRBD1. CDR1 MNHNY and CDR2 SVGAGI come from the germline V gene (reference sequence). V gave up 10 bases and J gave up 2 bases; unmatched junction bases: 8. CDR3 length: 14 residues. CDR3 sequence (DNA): TGTGCCACCTTGATCGACAGGGCCTACAATGAGCAGTTCTTC. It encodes CATLIDRAYNEQFF.

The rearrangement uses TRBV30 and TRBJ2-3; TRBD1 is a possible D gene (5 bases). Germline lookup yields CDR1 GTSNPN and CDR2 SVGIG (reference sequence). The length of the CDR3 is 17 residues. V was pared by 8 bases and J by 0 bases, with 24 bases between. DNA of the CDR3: TGTGCCATGGGGAATAGTGGTCTGGGGCTTAGCACAGATACGCAGTATTTT. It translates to CAMGNSGLGLSTDTQYF. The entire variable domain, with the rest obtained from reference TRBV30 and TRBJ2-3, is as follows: SQTIHQWPATLVQPVGSPLSLECTVEGTSNPNLYWYRQAAGRGLQLLFYSVGIGQISSEVPQNLSASRPQDRQFILSSKKLLLSDSGFYLCAMGNSGLGLSTDTQYFGPGTRLTVL.

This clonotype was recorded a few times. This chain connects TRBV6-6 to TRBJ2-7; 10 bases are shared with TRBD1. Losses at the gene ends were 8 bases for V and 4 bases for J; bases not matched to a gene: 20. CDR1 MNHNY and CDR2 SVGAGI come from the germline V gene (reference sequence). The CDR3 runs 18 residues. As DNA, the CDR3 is TGTGCCAGCCGAGGGACAGGGGATAATAATTGGTCTTCGTACGAGCAGTACTTC. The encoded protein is CASRGTGDNNWSSYEQYF.

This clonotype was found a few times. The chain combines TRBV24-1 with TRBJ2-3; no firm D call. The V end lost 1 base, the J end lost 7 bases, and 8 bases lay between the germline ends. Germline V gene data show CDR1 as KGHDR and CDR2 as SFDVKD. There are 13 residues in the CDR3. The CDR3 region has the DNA TGTGCCACCAGTGATTTAGGGCGAAATACGCAGTATTTT. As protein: CATSDLGRNTQYF.

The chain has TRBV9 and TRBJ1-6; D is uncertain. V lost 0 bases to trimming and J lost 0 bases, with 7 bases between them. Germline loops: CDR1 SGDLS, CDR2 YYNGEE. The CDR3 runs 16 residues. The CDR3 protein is CASSVEASSYNSPLHF. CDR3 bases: TGTGCCAGCAGCGTAGAGGCCAGCTCCTATAATTCACCCCTCCACTTT.

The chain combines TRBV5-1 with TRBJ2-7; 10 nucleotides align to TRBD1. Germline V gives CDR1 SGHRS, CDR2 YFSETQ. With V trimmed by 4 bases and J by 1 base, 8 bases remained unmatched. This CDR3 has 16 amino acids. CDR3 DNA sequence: TGCGCCAGCAGCCTGACAGGGGGCGTTCGGTCCTACGAGCAGTACTTC. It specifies CASSLTGGVRSYEQYF.

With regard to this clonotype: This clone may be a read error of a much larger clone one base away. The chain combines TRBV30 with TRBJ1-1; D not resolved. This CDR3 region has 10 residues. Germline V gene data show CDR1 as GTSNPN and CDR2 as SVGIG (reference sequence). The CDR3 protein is CAWSITEALF. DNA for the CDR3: TGTGCCTGGAGTATCACTGAAGCTCTCTTT. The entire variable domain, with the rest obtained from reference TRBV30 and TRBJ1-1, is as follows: SQTIHQWPATLVQPVGSPLSLECTVEGTSNPNLYWYRQAAGRGLQLLFYSVGIGQISSEVPQNLSASRPQDRQFILSSKKLLLSDSGFYLCAWSITEALFGQGTRLTVV.

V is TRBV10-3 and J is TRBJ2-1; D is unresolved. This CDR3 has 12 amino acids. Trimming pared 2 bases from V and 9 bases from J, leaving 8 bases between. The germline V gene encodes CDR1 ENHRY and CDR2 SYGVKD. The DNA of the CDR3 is TGTGCCATCAGTGAGACTCAACTTGAGCAGTTCTTC. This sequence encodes CAISETQLEQFF.

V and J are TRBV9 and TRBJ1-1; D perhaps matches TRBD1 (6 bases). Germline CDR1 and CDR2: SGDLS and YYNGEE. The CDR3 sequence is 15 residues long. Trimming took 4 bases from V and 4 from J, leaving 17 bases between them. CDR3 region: CASSRGGAVGTEAFF. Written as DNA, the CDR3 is TGTGCCAGCAGCCGTGGGGGCGCGGTGGGCACTGAAGCTTTCTTT.

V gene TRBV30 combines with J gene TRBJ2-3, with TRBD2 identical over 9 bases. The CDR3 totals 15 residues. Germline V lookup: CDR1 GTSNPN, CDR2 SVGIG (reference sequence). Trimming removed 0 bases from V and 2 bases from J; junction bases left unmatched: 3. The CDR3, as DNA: TGTGCCTGGAGTGTACTAGCGGGCCCCACAGATACGCAGTATTTT. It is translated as CAWSVLAGPTDTQYF. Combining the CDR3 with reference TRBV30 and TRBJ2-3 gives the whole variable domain SQTIHQWPATLVQPVGSPLSLECTVEGTSNPNLYWYRQAAGRGLQLLFYSVGIGQISSEVPQNLSASRPQDRQFILSSKKLLLSDSGFYLCAWSVLAGPTDTQYFGPGTRLTVL.

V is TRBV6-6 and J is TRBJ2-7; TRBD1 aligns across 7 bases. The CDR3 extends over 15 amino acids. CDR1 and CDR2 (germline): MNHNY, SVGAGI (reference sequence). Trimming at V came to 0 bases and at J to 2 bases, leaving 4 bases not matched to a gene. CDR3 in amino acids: CASSYSGDSTYEQYF. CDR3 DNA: TGTGCCAGCAGTTACTCGGGGGACAGCACCTACGAGCAGTACTTC.

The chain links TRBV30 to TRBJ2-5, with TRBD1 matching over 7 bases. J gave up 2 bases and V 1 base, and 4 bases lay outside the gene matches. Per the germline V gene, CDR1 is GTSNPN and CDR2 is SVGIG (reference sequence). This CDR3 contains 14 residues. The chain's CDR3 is CAWSATGNQETQYF. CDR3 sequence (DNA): TGTGCCTGGAGTGCGACAGGGAATCAAGAGACCCAGTACTTC.